This T cell receptor (beta chain) appears in the sequencing data of a study of T cells in Graves' hyperthyroidism and ophthalmopathy. On the study more broadly: Upon initial diagnosis and before any treatment, peripheral blood was collected.

Across 18 months, stable Graves' hyperthyroidism was marked by no progression to ophthalmopathy. On the basis of clinical symptoms, serum thyroxine and TRAb, thyroid ultrasound and orbital computed tomography, diagnoses were made. The TCR beta CDR3 regions underwent amplification using RNA transcripts as the source. The HTBI primer set was used in a first-round RT-PCR of the TCR CDR3. TCRdb re-derived calls from the multiplex PCR reads in MiXCR, one entry per CDR3 protein. Of a few hundred thousand distinct CDR3 sequences in the sample, 13% to 15% were seen once. This clonotype was detected only a few times. Sequencing was carried out using blood. The sequence was collected from a woman aged 18-30 years with Graves' hyperthyroidism.

The chain's CDR3 is CSAWDRYNEQFF. The CDR3 bases are TGCAGTGCTTGGGACCGCTACAATGAGCAGTTCTTC. The rearrangement joins TRBV20-1 to TRBJ2-1, with D possibly called TRBD1 or TRBD2 (5 bases each). The V end was cut by 5 bases, the J end by 3 bases, with 8 bases between. This CDR3 has 12 residues. CDR1 DFQATT and CDR2 SNEGSKA come from the germline V gene (reference sequence).